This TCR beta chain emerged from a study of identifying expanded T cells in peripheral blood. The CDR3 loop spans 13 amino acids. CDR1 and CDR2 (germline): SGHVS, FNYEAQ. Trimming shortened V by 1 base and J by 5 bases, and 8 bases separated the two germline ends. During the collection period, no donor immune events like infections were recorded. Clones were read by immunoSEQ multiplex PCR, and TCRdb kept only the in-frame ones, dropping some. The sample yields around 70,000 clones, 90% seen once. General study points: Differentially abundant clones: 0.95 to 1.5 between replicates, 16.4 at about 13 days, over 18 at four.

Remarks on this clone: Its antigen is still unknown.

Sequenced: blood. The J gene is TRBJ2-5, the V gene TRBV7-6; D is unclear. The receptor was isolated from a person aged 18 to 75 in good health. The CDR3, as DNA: TGTGCCAGCAGCTTAGAGAGAGGCGAGACCCAGTACTTC. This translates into CASSLERGETQYF.